Listed below are T cell receptor beta chains from one sample, sequenced in a study of blood T cell repertoires in COVID-19. Using immunoSEQ multiplex PCR, the repertoire was profiled, and TCRdb retains in-frame clones only, with some absent. The sample includes 65,000 to 80,000 clones, roughly 82% of them seen just once. Input material: peripheral blood. The receptors stem from a human donor in a cohort sampled during active COVID-19. Both conserved end residues are part of each CDR3. The order of the fields is J gene, clone size, V gene, D gene, CDR3 protein, CDR3 DNA. D genes are given only for firm matches. Expanded clones get a size class; other rows say once, few or many, or leave the size out.

>TRBJ2-3|-|TRBV19|-
CASSESRGNTQYF
TGTGCCAGTAGTGAGTCCAGGGGAAATACGCAGTATTTT
>TRBJ1-4|-|TRBV21-1|-
CASSSRQGRREKLFF
TGTGCCAGCAGCTCTCGACAGGGCAGGCGGGAAAAACTGTTTTTT
>TRBJ2-3|-|TRBV18|TRBD2
CASSLAGGPTDTQYF
TGTGCCAGCTCACTAGCGGGGGGCCCCACAGATACGCAGTATTTT
>TRBJ1-4|-|TRBV11-2|-
CASNLGEKLFF
TGTGCCAGCAACCTAGGAGAAAAACTGTTTTTT
>TRBJ2-7|few|TRBV28|-
CASANSGTINYEQYF
TGTGCCAGCGCTAATTCCGGGACAATTAACTACGAGCAGTACTTC
>TRBJ1-5|-|TRBV19|TRBD1
CATHRGLGSNQPQHF
TGTGCCACCCACAGGGGGTTGGGAAGCAATCAGCCCCAGCATTTT
>TRBJ2-3|-|TRBV10-3|TRBD1
CAISDPGPGQAFLDTQYF
TGTGCCATCAGTGACCCGGGGCCGGGACAGGCGTTTTTAGATACGCAGTATTTT
>TRBJ2-7|-|TRBV19|TRBD1
CASRDRAVYEQYF
TGTGCCAGTAGGGACAGGGCGGTCTACGAGCAGTACTTC
>TRBJ1-3|medium-sized|TRBV24-1|-
CATSDSSGASGNTIYF
TGTGCCACCAGTGATTCTTCAGGGGCCTCTGGAAACACCATATATTTT
>TRBJ2-5|-|TRBV5-1|-
CASSLVSETQYF
TGCGCCAGCAGCTTGGTCTCCGAGACCCAGTACTTC
>TRBJ1-1|-|TRBV29-1|-
CSARTANTEAFF
TGCAGCGCAAGGACAGCGAACACTGAAGCTTTCTTT
>TRBJ1-2|few|TRBV5-4|TRBD1
CASRGQGGNYGYTF
TGTGCCAGCAGGGGACAGGGGGGGAACTATGGCTACACCTTC
>TRBJ1-4|-|TRBV5-6|-
CASSLVGPGEKLFF
TGTGCCAGCAGCTTGGTGGGGCCCGGTGAAAAACTGTTTTTT
>TRBJ2-3|-|TRBV10-2|TRBD2
CASSAPGRGGTSTDTQYF
TGCGCCAGCAGTGCCCCAGGGCGCGGGGGGACTAGCACAGATACGCAGTATTTT
>TRBJ1-2|-|TRBV3-1/TRBV3-2|-
CASSPWDRGEYGYTF
TGTGCCAGCAGCCCCTGGGATCGGGGGGAGTATGGCTACACCTTC
>TRBJ2-1|once|TRBV19|TRBD2
CASSSAGGKYNEQFF
TGTGCCAGTAGTAGTGCGGGGGGGAAATACAATGAGCAGTTCTTC
>TRBJ1-1|-|TRBV7-6|TRBD1
CASSLRTGLTEAFF
TGTGCCAGCAGCCTCCGGACAGGGCTGACTGAAGCTTTCTTT
>TRBJ2-1|-|TRBV2|TRBD2
CASRTTSLGEQFF
TGTGCCAGCAGAACGACTAGCCTGGGTGAGCAGTTCTTC
>TRBJ2-7|few|TRBV7-6|TRBD1
CASSLRGGGQGFLLSYEQYF
TGTGCCAGCAGCTTACGTGGGGGGGGACAGGGCTTCCTCCTCTCCTACGAGCAGTACTTC
>TRBJ1-2|-|TRBV28|-
CASSLSGARGYTF
TGTGCCAGCAGTTTATCAGGGGCACGAGGCTACACCTTC
>TRBJ2-1|-|TRBV2|-
CASSASRAGRYNEQFF
TGTGCCAGCAGTGCCTCCCGGGCGGGGCGGTACAATGAGCAGTTCTTC
>TRBJ2-2|-|TRBV2|TRBD2
CASCRLAETGELFF
TGTGCCAGCTGCAGACTAGCGGAAACCGGGGAGCTGTTTTTT
>TRBJ1-1|once|TRBV3-1/TRBV3-2|TRBD1
CASSHLDRGTEAFF
TGTGCCAGCAGCCACCTGGACAGGGGCACTGAAGCTTTCTTT
>TRBJ1-1|-|TRBV6-5|-
CASTGRGRNTEAFF
TGTGCCAGCACGGGTCGAGGGCGGAACACTGAAGCTTTCTTT
>TRBJ2-5|-|TRBV18|-
CASSTRQSQETQYF
TGTGCCAGCTCAACTCGACAGTCCCAAGAGACCCAGTACTTC
>TRBJ1-5|-|TRBV11-2|-
CASSLNRVMGNQPQHF
TGTGCCAGCAGCCTTAACAGGGTAATGGGCAATCAGCCCCAGCATTTT
>TRBJ1-1|-|TRBV7-2|-
CASSLQGLNTEAFF
TGTGCCAGCAGCTTACAGGGGCTGAACACTGAAGCTTTCTTT